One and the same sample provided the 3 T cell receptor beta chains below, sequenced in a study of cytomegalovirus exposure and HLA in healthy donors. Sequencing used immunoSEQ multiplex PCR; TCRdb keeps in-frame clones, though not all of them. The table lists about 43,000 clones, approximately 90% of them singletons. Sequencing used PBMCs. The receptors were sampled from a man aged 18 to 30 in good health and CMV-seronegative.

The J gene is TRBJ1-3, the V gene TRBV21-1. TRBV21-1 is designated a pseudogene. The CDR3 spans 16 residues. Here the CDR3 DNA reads TGTGCCAGCAGGAGCTACGGGGGATACTCTGGAAACACCATATATTTT. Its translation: CASRSYGGYSGNTIYF.

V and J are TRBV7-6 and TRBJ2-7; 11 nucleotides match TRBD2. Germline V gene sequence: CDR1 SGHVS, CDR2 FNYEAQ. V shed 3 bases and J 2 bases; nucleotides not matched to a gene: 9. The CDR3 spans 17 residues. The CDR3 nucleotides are TGTGCCAGCAGCTTGGGCCAGCTAGCGGGAGGAACCTACGAGCAGTACTTC. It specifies CASSLGQLAGGTYEQYF.

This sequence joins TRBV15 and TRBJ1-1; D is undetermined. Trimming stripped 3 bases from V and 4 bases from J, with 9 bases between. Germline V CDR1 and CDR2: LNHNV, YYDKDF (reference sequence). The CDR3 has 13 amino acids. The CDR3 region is CATSSGNPTEAFF. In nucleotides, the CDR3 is TGTGCCACCAGCAGCGGGAATCCCACTGAAGCTTTCTTT.